This T cell receptor beta chain emerged from a study of shared clonotypes between healthy human individuals. Trimming took off 6 bases at V and 6 bases at J, with 18 bases between the two ends. The V gene's germline CDR1 is LNHDA and CDR2 SQIVND (reference sequence). The CDR3 is 15 residues long. Profiled with immunoSEQ multiplex PCR; TCRdb holds only in-frame clones, not every one. The sample contains more than 850,000 clones, approximately 80% of which appear only once. The chain employs TRBV19 and TRBJ1-5; D perhaps matches TRBD1 (5 bases). The sequenced sample was memory CD4+ T cells from PBMCs. This sample's subset: CD45RA-negative fraction. The TCR originated in a man aged 18 to 29 in good health. Some clones in this sample may be carry-over from other donors' samples. The CDR3: CASSPGGMYSQPQHF. Here the CDR3 DNA reads TGTGCCAGTAGCCCTGGGGGTATGTATAGTCAGCCCCAGCATTTT.